This TCR beta chain was captured in a study of blood T cell repertoires in COVID-19. Trimming removed 2 bases from V and 7 bases from J; junction bases left unmatched: 10. The CDR3 runs to 15 residues. Germline CDR1 SQVTM, CDR2 ANQGSEA. TCRdb's table, derived via immunoSEQ multiplex PCR, lists solely in-frame clones and lacks some. The sample yields 200,000 to 250,000 clones, 88% seen once. This TCR was sampled from an elderly man with acute or convalescent COVID-19. The chain uses TRBV29-1 and TRBJ2-1; 8 positions agree with TRBD1. Sequencing input: peripheral blood. CDR3 in amino acids: CSVEYPGGHENEQFF. The CDR3 nucleotides are TGCAGCGTTGAATATCCAGGGGGCCATGAGAATGAGCAGTTCTTC.